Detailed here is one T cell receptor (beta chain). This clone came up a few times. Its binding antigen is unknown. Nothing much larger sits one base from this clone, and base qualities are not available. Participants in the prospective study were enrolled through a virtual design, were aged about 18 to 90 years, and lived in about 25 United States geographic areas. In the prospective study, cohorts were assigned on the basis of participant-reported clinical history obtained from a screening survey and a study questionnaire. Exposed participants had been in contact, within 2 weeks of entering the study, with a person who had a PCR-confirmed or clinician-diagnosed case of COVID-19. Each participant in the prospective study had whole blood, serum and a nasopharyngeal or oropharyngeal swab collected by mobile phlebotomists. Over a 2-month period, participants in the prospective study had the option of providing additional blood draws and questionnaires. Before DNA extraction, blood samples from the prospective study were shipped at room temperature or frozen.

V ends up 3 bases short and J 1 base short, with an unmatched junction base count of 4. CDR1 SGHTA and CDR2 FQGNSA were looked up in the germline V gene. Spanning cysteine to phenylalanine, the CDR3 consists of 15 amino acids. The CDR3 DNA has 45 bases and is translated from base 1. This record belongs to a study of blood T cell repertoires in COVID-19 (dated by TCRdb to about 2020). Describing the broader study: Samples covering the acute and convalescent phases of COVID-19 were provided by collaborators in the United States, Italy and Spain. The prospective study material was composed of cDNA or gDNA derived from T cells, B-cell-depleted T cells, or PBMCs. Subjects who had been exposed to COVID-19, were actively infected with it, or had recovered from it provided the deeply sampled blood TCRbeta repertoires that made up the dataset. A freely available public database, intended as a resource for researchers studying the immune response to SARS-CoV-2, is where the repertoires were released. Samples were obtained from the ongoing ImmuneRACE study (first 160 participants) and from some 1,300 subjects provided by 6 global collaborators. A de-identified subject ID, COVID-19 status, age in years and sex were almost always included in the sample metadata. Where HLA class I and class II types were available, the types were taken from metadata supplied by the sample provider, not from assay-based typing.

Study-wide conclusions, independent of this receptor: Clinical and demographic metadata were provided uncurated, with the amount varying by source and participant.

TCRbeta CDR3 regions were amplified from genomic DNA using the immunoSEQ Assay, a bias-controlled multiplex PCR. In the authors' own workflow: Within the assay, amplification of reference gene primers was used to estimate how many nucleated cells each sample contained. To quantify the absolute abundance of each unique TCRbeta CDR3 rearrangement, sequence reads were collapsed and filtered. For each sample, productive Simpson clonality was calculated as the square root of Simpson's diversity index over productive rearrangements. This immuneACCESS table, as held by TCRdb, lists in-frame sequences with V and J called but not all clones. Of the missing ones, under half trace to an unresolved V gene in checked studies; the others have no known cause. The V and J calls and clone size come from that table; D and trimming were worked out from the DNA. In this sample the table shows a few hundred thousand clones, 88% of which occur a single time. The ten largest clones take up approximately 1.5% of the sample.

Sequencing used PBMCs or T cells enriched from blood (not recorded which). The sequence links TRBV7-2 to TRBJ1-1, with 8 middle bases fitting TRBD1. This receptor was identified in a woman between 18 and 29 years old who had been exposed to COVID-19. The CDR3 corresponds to CASSFHGTGNTEAFF. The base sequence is TGTGCCAGCAGCTTTCACGGGACAGGGAACACTGAAGCTTTCTTT.